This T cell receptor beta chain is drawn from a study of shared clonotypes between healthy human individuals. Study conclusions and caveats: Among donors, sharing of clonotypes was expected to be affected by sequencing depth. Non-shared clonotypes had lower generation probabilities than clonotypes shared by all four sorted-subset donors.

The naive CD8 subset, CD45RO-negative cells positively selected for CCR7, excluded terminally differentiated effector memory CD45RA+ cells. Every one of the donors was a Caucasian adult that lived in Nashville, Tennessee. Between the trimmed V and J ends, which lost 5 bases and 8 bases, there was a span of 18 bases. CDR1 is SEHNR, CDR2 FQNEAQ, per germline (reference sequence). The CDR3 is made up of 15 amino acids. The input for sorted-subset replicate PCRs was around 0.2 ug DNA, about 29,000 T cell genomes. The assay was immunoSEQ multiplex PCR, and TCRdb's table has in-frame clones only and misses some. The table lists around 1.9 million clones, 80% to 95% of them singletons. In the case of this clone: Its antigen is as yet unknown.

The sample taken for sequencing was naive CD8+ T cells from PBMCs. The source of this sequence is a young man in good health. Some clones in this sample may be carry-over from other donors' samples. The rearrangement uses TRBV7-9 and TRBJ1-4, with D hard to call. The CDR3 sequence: CASSPKGPAGEKLFF. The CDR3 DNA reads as TGTGCCAGCAGCCCCAAAGGCCCCGCGGGAGAAAAACTGTTTTTT.